One T cell receptor (beta chain) is described in this entry. This CDR3 has 14 amino acids. V was clipped by 4 bases and J by 0 bases, with 10 bases between them. Germline CDR1 and CDR2: SNHLY and FYNNEI. The data originate from a study of blood T cell repertoires in COVID-19. Study details: T cells, B-cell-depleted T cells, or PBMCs supplied cDNA or gDNA.

Per the original methods: Researchers report that nucleated cell counts were estimated from reference gene primer amplification. TCRdb's table, derived via immunoSEQ multiplex PCR, lists solely in-frame clones and lacks some. V and J calls and clone size follow that table, whereas D and trimming were derived from the DNA. The sample includes a few hundred thousand clones, approximately 87% of them seen just once. The clonotype comes from a man aged 60 to 69 who had recovered from COVID-19. V and J are TRBV2 and TRBJ2-7; possibly TRBD1 for D (6 bases). The sequencing input was peripheral blood. The CDR3 spells CASSGMTGSYEQYF. The CDR3 DNA sequence: TGTGCCAGCAGTGGGATGACAGGCTCCTACGAGCAGTACTTC. Filled out from reference TRBV2 and TRBJ2-7, the complete variable domain reads EPEVTQTPSHQVTQMGQEVILRCVPISNHLYFYWYRQILGQKVEFLVSFYNNEISEKSEIFDDQFSVERPDGSNFTLKIRSTKLEDSAMYFCASSGMTGSYEQYFGPGTRLTVT.